This T cell receptor (beta chain) emerged from a study of long-term antiretroviral therapy in people with HIV. V lost 4 bases to trimming and J lost 5 bases, with 14 bases between them. Germline V gives CDR1 SNHLY, CDR2 FYNNEI. This CDR3 contains 14 residues. Comment on this clone: The antigen remains undetermined.

Whole-study results and caveats: Post-ART samples showed increased diversity that remained below transplant donor control levels.

Assay version v3.0 of immunoSEQ was used, and it was run at survey level. The assay was immunoSEQ multiplex PCR, and TCRdb's table has in-frame clones only and misses some. The sample lists under 25,000 clones, more than 70% occurring once. This TCR derives from a man aged 18 to 30 with HIV. This chain connects TRBV2 to TRBJ1-1; D is possibly TRBD1 (5 bases). The sample consisted of unsorted PBMCs, taken 0.5 years before starting antiretroviral therapy. CDR3 residues: CASSAGTLTTEAFF. In nucleotides, the CDR3 is TGTGCCAGCAGTGCCGGGACGTTAACGACTGAAGCTTTCTTT.